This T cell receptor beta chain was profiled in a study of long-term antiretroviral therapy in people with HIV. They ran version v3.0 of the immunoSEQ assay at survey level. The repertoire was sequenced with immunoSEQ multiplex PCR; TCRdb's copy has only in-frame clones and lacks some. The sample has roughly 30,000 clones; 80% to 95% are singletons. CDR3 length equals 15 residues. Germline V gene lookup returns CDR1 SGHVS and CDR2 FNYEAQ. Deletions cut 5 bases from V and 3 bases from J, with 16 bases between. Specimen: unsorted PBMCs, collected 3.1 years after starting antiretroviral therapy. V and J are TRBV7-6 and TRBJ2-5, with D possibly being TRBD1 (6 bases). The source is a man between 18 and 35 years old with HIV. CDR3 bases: TGTGCCAGCAGCCCCACCGGGACAATAGAAGAGACCCAGTACTTC. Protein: CASSPTGTIEETQYF.